These 31 T cell receptor beta chains originate from one sample sequenced in a study of T cells in women clearing cervical HPV infection. Generated by immunoSEQ multiplex PCR, the TCRdb table keeps only in-frame clones and is missing some. The listing records 14,000 or so clones. The sequenced sample was blood buffy coat. Receptors originate from a woman between 18 and 69 years old with a cervical HPV16 infection that either progressed to CIN3+ or cleared (not recorded which).

As concerns this clone: The read terminates 3 residues ahead of where the CDR3 ends, so the germline J gene completes it. The chain carries TRBV5-1 and TRBJ2-7; TRBD2 agrees at 12 bases. The CDR3 spans 18 residues. V trimming: 3 bases; J trimming: 3 bases; junction bases outside the gene matches: 13. CDR1 SGHRS and CDR2 YFSETQ come from the germline V gene. CDR3 DNA, as far as it was read: TGCGCCAGCAGCTCGACTACTAGCGGGGGGCGGGAATTCTACGAG. Protein sequence: CASSSTTSGGREFYE. The CDR3 in full is CASSSTTSGGREFYEQYF. The full variable domain, rest sourced from reference TRBV5-1 and TRBJ2-7, is KAGVTQTPRYLIKTRGQQVTLSCSPISGHRSVSWYQQTPGQGLQFLFEYFSETQRNKGNFPGRFSGRQFSNSRSEMNVSTLELGDSALYLCASSSTTSGGREFYEQYFGPGTRLTVT.

With respect to this clone: The CDR3 end lies 3 residues beyond the end of the read and is filled in from the germline J gene. The chain recombines TRBV14 with TRBJ2-1, with TRBD2 matching over 7 bases. After removal of 1 base from V and 3 bases from J, the junction contained 3 bases not matched to a gene. Germline V gene lookup returns CDR1 SGHDN and CDR2 FVKESK. There are 15 residues in the CDR3. CDR3 region: CASSQGGGVYNEQFF. Partial CDR3 DNA: TGTGCCAGCAGCCAAGGTGGGGGGGTCTACAATGAG. Full variable domain (rest looked up from reference TRBV14 and TRBJ2-1): EAGVTQFPSHSVIEKGQTVTLRCDPISGHDNLYWYRRVMGKEIKFLLHFVKESKQDESGMPNNRFLAERTGGTYSTLKVQPAELEDSGVYFCASSQGGGVYNEQFFGPGTRLTVL.

Note on this clone: The CDR3 end lies 3 residues beyond the end of the read and is filled in from the germline J gene. This sequence joins TRBV5-6 and TRBJ1-1; possible D gene TRBD1, 5 bases. The germline V gene has CDR1 SGHDT and CDR2 YYEEEE. Deletions cut 0 bases from V and 6 bases from J, with 12 bases between. This CDR3 has 14 residues. CDR3 residues: CASSLEGRGAEAFF. The part of the CDR3 DNA that was read is TGTGCCAGCAGCTTGGAAGGGCGGGGCGCTGAA. Looking up the rest from reference TRBV5-6 and TRBJ1-1 gives the full variable domain: DAGVTQSPTHLIKTRGQQVTLRCSPKSGHDTVSWYQQALGQGPQFIFQYYEEEERQRGNFPDRFSGHQFPNYSSELNVNALLLGDSALYLCASSLEGRGAEAFFGQGTRLTVV.

As for this clone: Read sequence stops 3 residues before the CDR3 end, and the germline J gene provides the missing end. The chain uses TRBV7-8 and TRBJ2-3; 10 positions match TRBD1. The CDR3 is made up of 15 amino acids. Looked up from germline, CDR1 is SGHVS and CDR2 is FQNEAQ. V dropped 5 bases and J dropped 5; count of bases not matched to a gene: 7. The CDR3 spells CASSGWDRGQDTQYF. The part of the CDR3 DNA that was read is TGTGCCAGCAGCGGATGGGACAGGGGCCAAGATACG.

A word on this clone: The DNA ends 3 residues before the CDR3 does, and the rest of the CDR3 is filled in from the germline J gene. V is TRBV18 and J is TRBJ2-7; D possibly corresponds to TRBD1 (5 bases). The CDR3 covers 14 residues. The V end was cut by 2 bases, the J end by 2 bases, with 10 bases between. The germline V gene has CDR1 KGHSH and CDR2 LQKENI. CDR3: CASSPWGAAYEQYF. CDR3 DNA (partial): TGTGCCAGCTCACCATGGGGCGCGGCCTACGAG.

Concerning this clone: The read ends 3 residues early relative to the CDR3; the germline J gene fills the gap. The chain recombines TRBV11-2 with TRBJ2-5; D is possibly TRBD1 (6 bases). Germline loops: CDR1 SGHAT, CDR2 FQNNGV. V lost 8 bases and J lost 3, with 16 bases in between. This CDR3 contains 14 residues. CDR3 loop: CASSGSEGEETQYF. The sequenced part of the CDR3 DNA is TGTGCCAGCTCGGGATCTGAGGGGGAAGAGACC.

To note about this clone: The CDR3 extends 3 residues past the end of the read, so its final part is completed from the germline J gene. This chain joins TRBV7-2 and TRBJ2-5, with D unclear. Trimming stripped 5 bases from V and 5 bases from J, with 15 bases between. CDR3 length equals 14 residues. Germline values: CDR1 SGHTA, CDR2 FQGNSA. The CDR3 reads CASSQAGGRETQYF. The DNA read from the CDR3 is TGTGCCAGCAGCCAGGCCGGTGGTAGGGAGACC.

A note on this clone: The sequence runs out 3 residues before the end of the CDR3; the remainder is reconstructed from the germline J gene. This rearrangement joins TRBV19 to TRBJ1-2; D is ambiguous. The germline CDR1 and CDR2 sequences are LNHDA and SQIVND (reference sequence). The CDR3 totals 16 residues. This CDR3 reads CASSGPRGVAKNIYTF. Partial CDR3 DNA: TGTGCCAGTAGTGGGCCCCGCGGGGTAGCCAAAAACATC.

Note on this clone: The CDR3 is cut off 3 residues early in the read; its end comes from the germline J gene. The chain uses TRBV6-2 or TRBV6-3 and TRBJ2-2; 7 nucleotides align to TRBD1. Germline CDR1 reads MNHEY; CDR2 reads SVGEGT. This CDR3 region has 14 residues. V lost 2 bases, J lost 3 bases, and 0 bases stayed unmatched. The CDR3 spells CASSYGTDTGELFF. The sequenced part of the CDR3 DNA is TGTGCCAGCAGTTACGGGACAGACACCGGGGAG.

In the case of this clone: Coverage ceases 3 residues before the CDR3 finishes, and the germline J gene fills in the end. This chain uses TRBV18 with TRBJ1-1, with 9 bases matching TRBD1. Germline CDR1 is KGHSH and CDR2 is LQKENI. The CDR3 sequence is 15 residues long. The CDR3 reads CASSPSGTGPFEAFF. Partial CDR3 DNA: TGTGCCAGCTCACCCTCCGGGACAGGGCCCTTCGAG.

Turning to this clone: The read ends 3 residues shy of where the CDR3 ends; the end is completed using the germline J gene. V and J are TRBV20-1 and TRBJ1-4; possible D gene TRBD1, 6 bases. Germline-derived CDR1 and CDR2 are DFQATT and SNEGSKA (reference sequence). V was trimmed by 6 bases and J by 0 bases, leaving 23 bases between them. This CDR3 comprises 18 residues. CDR3: CSAIDLQGMRATNEKLFF. CDR3 DNA, as far as it was read: TGCAGTGCCATCGACCTACAGGGAATGAGGGCAACTAATGAAAAA.

As for this clone: The DNA ends 3 residues before the CDR3 does, and the rest of the CDR3 is filled in from the germline J gene. The gene calls are TRBV20-1 and TRBJ2-1; 10 nucleotides align to TRBD2. Trimming cost V 5 bases and J 7 bases; bases outside gene matches: 5. CDR1 is DFQATT, CDR2 SNEGSKA, per germline (reference sequence). The CDR3 spans 13 residues. The CDR3 loop is CSALGLAENEQFF. The CDR3 bases that were read are TGCAGTGCTCTTGGACTAGCGGAAAATGAG.

To note about this clone: The read gets to within 3 residues of the CDR3 end, and the germline J gene fills in the rest. The chain is built from TRBV30 and TRBJ2-1; 7 nucleotides align to TRBD1. The CDR3 has 16 residues. Germline V CDR1 and CDR2: GTSNPN, SVGIG (reference sequence). The junction had 11 bases not matched to a gene; V was cut back by 4 bases and J by 2 bases. Incomplete CDR3 DNA: TGTGCCTGGAACCCCAAGACAGGGAAAGCCTACAATGAG. Translation gives CAWNPKTGKAYNE. The full CDR3 sequence reads CAWNPKTGKAYNEQFF. Drawing the rest from reference TRBV30 and TRBJ2-1, the complete variable domain is SQTIHQWPATLVQPVGSPLSLECTVEGTSNPNLYWYRQAAGRGLQLLFYSVGIGQISSEVPQNLSASRPQDRQFILSSKKLLLSDSGFYLCAWNPKTGKAYNEQFFGPGTRLTVL.

With respect to this clone: The sequence runs out 3 residues before the end of the CDR3; the remainder is reconstructed from the germline J gene. The genes are TRBV6-1 and TRBJ1-2, with D tentatively TRBD1 (5 bases). The CDR3 extends over 13 amino acids. Germline V CDR1 and CDR2: MNHNS, SASEGT. CDR3 DNA, as far as it was read: TGTGCCAGCAGTGAACTCGGGCGGGGCGGC. Amino acids: CASSELGRGG. The complete CDR3 protein is CASSELGRGGYTF.

About this clone itself: With the read ending 3 residues before the CDR3 end, the germline J gene is used to fill in that end. The chain has TRBV28 and TRBJ2-2, with TRBD1 matching 8 bases. There are 13 residues in the CDR3. The germline gives CDR1 MDHEN, CDR2 SYDVKM. The CDR3: CASLGTGHEKLFF. The covered CDR3 bases are TGTGCCAGCTTAGGGACAGGACATGAAAAG.

CDR3 sequence reads: CSARDSRRGQNTGELFF. The covered CDR3 bases are TGCAGTGCTAGAGATAGTAGAAGGGGGCAGAACACCGGGGAG. The gene calls are TRBV20-1 and TRBJ2-2, with 7 positions matching TRBD1. Read data end 3 residues before the CDR3 end; the end is taken from the germline J gene. Germline V gene lookup returns CDR1 DFQATT and CDR2 SNEGSKA (reference sequence). The length of the CDR3 is 17 residues. V lost 0 bases to trimming and J lost 1 base; unmatched junction nucleotides: 8.

This chain's CDR3 is CASSLGSGLNDYTF. The part of the CDR3 DNA that was read is TGTGCCAGCAGCTTAGGGTCAGGGTTGAACGAC. The rearrangement uses TRBV7-6 and TRBJ1-2; tentative D call: TRBD1 (5 bases). The DNA ends 3 residues before the CDR3 does, and the rest of the CDR3 is filled in from the germline J gene. Germline loops: CDR1 SGHVS, CDR2 FNYEAQ. The CDR3 runs to 14 residues.

The part of the CDR3 DNA that was read is TGCAGTGCTAGGGGAGCCCCTGGGACATTACAAGAGACG. Encoded protein: CSARGAPGTLQET. The full CDR3 sequence reads CSARGAPGTLQETQYF. This chain links TRBV20-1 with TRBJ2-3; tentative D call: TRBD1 (6 bases). The CDR3 is cut off 3 residues early in the read; its end comes from the germline J gene. This CDR3 is built from 16 residues. Looked up from germline, CDR1 is DFQATT and CDR2 is SNEGSKA (reference sequence).

A remark on this clone: The read terminates 3 residues ahead of where the CDR3 ends, so the germline J gene completes it. The chain carries TRBV11-2 and TRBJ2-1, with D possibly TRBD1 on 6 matching bases. Between the trimmed V and J ends, which lost 1 base and 7 bases, there was a span of 14 bases. CDR1 SGHAT and CDR2 FQNNGV come from the germline V gene. This CDR3 contains 15 residues. The part of the CDR3 DNA that was read is TGTGCCAGCAGCTTAGGGGACAAGCCGGGGAATGAG. Encoded protein: CASSLGDKPGNE. The full CDR3 reads CASSLGDKPGNEQFF.

Regarding this clone: Sequencing ends 3 residues short of the CDR3 end; the germline J gene provides the rest. This chain connects TRBV7-9 to TRBJ1-2; tentative D call: TRBD1 (6 bases). This CDR3 has 13 residues. Germline V lookup: CDR1 SEHNR, CDR2 FQNEAQ (reference sequence). CDR3 DNA, as far as it was read: TGTGCCAGCATCCATGCAACAGGGAATGAC. This sequence encodes CASIHATGND. The CDR3 in its entirety is CASIHATGNDYTF.

Notes on this clone: The sequence runs out 3 residues before the end of the CDR3; the remainder is reconstructed from the germline J gene. V gene TRBV4-1 combines with J gene TRBJ1-6; 7 bases are a match to TRBD1. Germline-derived CDR1 and CDR2 are MGHRA and YSYEKL. The length of the CDR3 is 15 residues. Trimming took 4 bases from V and 7 from J; bases not matched to a gene: 7. The CDR3 spells CASSRSGTDNSPLHF. The part of the CDR3 DNA that was read is TGCGCCAGCAGCCGATCCGGGACAGACAATTCACCC.

A remark on this clone: The read ends 3 residues early relative to the CDR3; the germline J gene fills the gap. The chain recombines TRBV19 with TRBJ1-5; 10 positions agree with TRBD1. The CDR3 consists of 18 residues. The germline V gene has CDR1 LNHDA and CDR2 SQIVND (reference sequence). Trimming cost V 3 bases and J 0 bases; bases outside gene matches: 8. The CDR3 spells CASSIPGQGVYSNQPQHF. The part of the CDR3 DNA that was read is TGTGCCAGTAGTATCCCTGGACAGGGGGTCTATAGCAATCAGCCC.

As for this clone: The read falls 3 residues short of the CDR3 end, and the missing part is taken from the germline J gene. The chain carries TRBV7-2 and TRBJ2-1; 9 bases fit TRBD2. Germline CDR1 and CDR2: SGHTA and FQGNSA. Unmatched junction bases numbered 9, after V lost 6 bases and J lost 6 bases. This CDR3 comprises 15 residues. This CDR3 is CASRKPGLAVNEQFF. The CDR3 bases that were read are TGTGCCAGCAGAAAACCGGGACTAGCAGTCAATGAG.

A note on this clone: The sequenced fragment ends 3 residues before the CDR3 boundary, so the rest is inferred from the germline J gene. The chain has TRBV20-1 and TRBJ2-5; 11 bases fit TRBD2. Germline CDR1 is DFQATT and CDR2 is SNEGSKA (reference sequence). Trimming removed 6 bases from V and 5 bases from J; junction bases left unmatched: 8. CDR3 length: 14 residues. CDR3 region: CSAVTSGARETQYF. Incomplete CDR3 DNA: TGCAGTGCGGTGACTAGCGGGGCACGGGAGACC.

The CDR3 loop reads CASSSGTGGNIQYF. CDR3 DNA, as far as it was read: TGTGCCAGCAGCTCCGGGACAGGGGGAAACATT. The rearrangement joins TRBV11-2 to TRBJ2-4, with TRBD1 matching 11 bases. From the germline J gene comes the end of the CDR3, since the read stops 3 residues before it. The CDR3 loop spans 14 amino acids. Trimming cost V 4 bases and J 6 bases; bases outside gene matches: 2. Germline loops: CDR1 SGHAT, CDR2 FQNNGV.

Comments on this clone: The read ends 3 residues early relative to the CDR3; the germline J gene fills the gap. The chain is built from TRBV2 and TRBJ2-1; weak D call: TRBD1 (5 bases). V was cut by 5 bases and J by 0 bases, with 11 bases left in between. Germline V CDR1 and CDR2: SNHLY, FYNNEI. CDR3 length: 15 amino acids. Incomplete CDR3 DNA: TGTGCCAGCAGTCTGGGGCCGAGCTCCTACAATGAG. Its translation: CASSLGPSSYNE. The complete CDR3 reads CASSLGPSSYNEQFF.

About this clone itself: The missing CDR3 end, 3 residues past where the read stops, is filled in from the germline J gene. The V and J genes are TRBV12-3 or TRBV12-4 and TRBJ1-2, with TRBD1 matching 7 bases. This CDR3 comprises 16 residues. With 2 bases clipped from V and 4 bases from J, the junction kept 10 bases outside the gene matches. The CDR3 DNA, read in part, is TGTGCCAGCAGTTTACCTCCGGGACAGAAGGGCTATGGC. The encoded protein is CASSLPPGQKGYG. Given in full, the CDR3 is CASSLPPGQKGYGYTF.

As regards this clone: With the read ending 3 residues before the CDR3 end, the germline J gene is used to fill in that end. The V gene is TRBV11-2, the J gene TRBJ2-6, with a weak D call TRBD2 (5 bases). This CDR3 has 15 amino acids. V lost 5 bases, J lost 2 bases, and 10 bases lay in between. CDR1 and CDR2 from the germline V gene are SGHAT and FQNNGV. The CDR3 sequence: CASSAGVPGANVLTF. CDR3 DNA, as far as it was read: TGTGCCAGCAGCGCCGGGGTGCCTGGGGCCAACGTC.

For this clone: Germline and junction disagree at one end, which may indicate a read error. The sequenced fragment ends 3 residues before the CDR3 boundary, so the rest is inferred from the germline J gene. The genes are TRBV7-7 and TRBJ2-2; TRBD1 or TRBD2 may be the D gene (5 bases each). The CDR3 has 16 residues. CDR1 SSHAT and CDR2 FNYEAQ come from the germline V gene (reference sequence). The CDR3 protein is CASSLGATGFTGELFF. The DNA read from the CDR3 is TGTGCTAGCAGCTTAGGGGCAACGGGGTTTACCGGGGAG.

Notes on this clone: The read is 3 residues too short to cover the CDR3 end, so that end is filled in from the germline J gene. V usage is TRBV5-1 and J usage is TRBJ2-5; D may be TRBD2 (7 bases). CDR1 and CDR2 from the germline V gene are SGHRS and YFSETQ. The CDR3 extends over 16 amino acids. V gave up 1 base and J gave up 4 bases, with 17 bases separating them. Partial CDR3 DNA: TGCGCCAGCAGCTTGTCACAGGGCGGGGGAGGAGAGACC. It encodes CASSLSQGGGGET. The whole CDR3 sequence reads CASSLSQGGGGETQYF.

Concerning this clone itself: The missing CDR3 end, 3 residues past where the read stops, is filled in from the germline J gene. The chain uses TRBV19 and TRBJ2-3, with D perhaps TRBD2 (5 bases). The length of the CDR3 is 14 residues. V gave up 7 bases and J gave up 6 bases, with 17 bases separating them. CDR1 is LNHDA, CDR2 SQIVND, per germline (reference sequence). The CDR3 DNA, read in part, is TGTGCCAGTAAGGCCGAAGCGGCCGTGGATACG. Translation: CASKAEAAVDT. The CDR3, in full, reads CASKAEAAVDTQYF. The variable domain in full, completed from reference TRBV19 and TRBJ2-3, reads DGGITQSPKYLFRKEGQNVTLSCEQNLNHDAMYWYRQDPGQGLRLIYYSQIVNDFQKGDIAEGYSVSREKKESFPLTVTSAQKNPTAFYLCASKAEAAVDTQYFGPGTRLTVL.